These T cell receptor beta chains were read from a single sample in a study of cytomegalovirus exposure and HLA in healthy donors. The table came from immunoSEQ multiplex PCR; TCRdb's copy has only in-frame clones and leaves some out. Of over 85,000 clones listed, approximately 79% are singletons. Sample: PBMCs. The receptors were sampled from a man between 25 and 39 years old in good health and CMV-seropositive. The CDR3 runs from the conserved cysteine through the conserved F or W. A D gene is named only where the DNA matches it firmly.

CASSLGLAGGPGETQYF TRBJ2-5 TRBV7-2 TRBD2 17
CASSLPGGFSGANVLTF TRBJ2-6 TRBV28 TRBD1 17
CASSQDLASGNTGELFF TRBJ2-2 TRBV4-3 TRBD2 17
CASSEVFNTKNIQYF TRBJ2-4 TRBV2 NA 15
CASSRPRFLSNTEAFF TRBJ1-1 TRBV5-6 NA 16
CASSENREGTEAFF TRBJ1-1 TRBV25-1 NA 14
CATPNTGLAGTYEQYF TRBJ2-7 TRBV5-4 TRBD2 16
CASRGQSNEQFF TRBJ2-1 TRBV27 NA 12
CASSLPAGGYSADTQYF TRBJ2-3 TRBV7-2 TRBD1 17
CASSLTESNYGYTF TRBJ1-2 TRBV2 NA 14
CASSFTGGGETQYF TRBJ2-5 TRBV5-1 NA 14
CASSPGTRKTQYF TRBJ2-5 TRBV21-1 NA 13
CASSLKDSQPQHF TRBJ1-5 TRBV7-2 NA 13
CASSYQLGLVQFF TRBJ2-1 TRBV6-5 TRBD2 13
CASSSGSASSYEQYF TRBJ2-7 TRBV27 NA 15
CASSESGGGREQYF TRBJ2-7 TRBV10-1 NA 14
CASSLAPGEQFF TRBJ2-1 TRBV5-1 NA 12
CASSQDYPPSGNTIYF TRBJ1-3 TRBV14 NA 16
CASSWQGGAEAFF TRBJ1-1 TRBV7-2 NA 13
CASSQTGRLVNTEAFF TRBJ1-1 TRBV4-1 NA 16
CASSPRTSGGEDNEQFF TRBJ2-1 TRBV7-2 TRBD2 17
CASSSRDSTNEKLFF TRBJ1-4 TRBV11-2 TRBD1 15
CASSLEYPDNEQFF TRBJ2-1 TRBV7-9 NA 14
CASSLIAGELFF TRBJ2-2 TRBV27 NA 12
CASSESFRGYEQYF TRBJ2-7 TRBV6-1 NA 14
CASSAGQFEQYF NA TRBV5-1 NA 12
CASSITKRGLNTGELFF TRBJ2-2 TRBV19 TRBD1 17
CASSFSDRLYEQYF TRBJ2-7 TRBV19 NA 14
CASSDRDRPRNEQFF TRBJ2-1 TRBV7-3 TRBD1 15
CASWMGQGGGETQYF TRBJ2-5 TRBV5-1 NA 15
CASSPRTELLHF TRBJ1-6 TRBV6-5 NA 12
CASSWTDYGYTF TRBJ1-2 TRBV2 NA 12
CASSLEWSGYGTDTQYF TRBJ2-3 TRBV11-2 NA 17
CATSTRGQVDEKLFF TRBJ1-4 TRBV15 TRBD1 15
CASSLQHSLSLTGPLETQYF TRBJ2-5 TRBV27 NA 20
CASSLAPTDASGEAFF TRBJ1-1 TRBV5-1 NA 16
CASSELTGLSGNTIYF TRBJ1-3 TRBV2 TRBD1 16
CASSPSPGQGRDEQFF TRBJ2-1 TRBV6-6 TRBD1 16
CASSPRTSGEETQYF TRBJ2-5 TRBV18 TRBD2 15
CASSLTGGVRGELFF TRBJ2-2 TRBV5-1 NA 15
CASSSTGAGEATQYF TRBJ2-5 TRBV13 TRBD1 15
CASSLGQGLYEQYF TRBJ2-7 TRBV5-1 TRBD1 14
CASSSWDSYNEQFF TRBJ2-1 TRBV9 TRBD1 14
CASSFGLTSGGAGDTQYF TRBJ2-3 TRBV5-1 TRBD2 18
CASRYRTGDEKLFF TRBJ1-4 TRBV5-1 TRBD1 14
CASSPWDRGNTGELFF TRBJ2-2 TRBV18 TRBD1 16
CASREGRQETYGYTF TRBJ1-2 TRBV19 NA 15
CASSPRGYEQYF TRBJ2-7 TRBV7-2 NA 12
CASSPPGGIADTQYF TRBJ2-3 TRBV18 TRBD1 15
CASGLVRGDTQYF TRBJ2-3 TRBV12-5 NA 13
CASSPRGTSATTDTQYF TRBJ2-3 TRBV7-6 TRBD2 17
CASSKQRNTEAFF TRBJ1-1 TRBV7-3 NA 13
CASNERGGTDTQYF TRBJ2-3 TRBV19 TRBD2 14
CASSSGQFHGYTF TRBJ1-2 TRBV7-3 NA 13
CASSLGQLAKNIQYF TRBJ2-4 TRBV27 NA 15